This is a list of T cell receptor beta chains from one sample in a study of shared clonotypes between healthy human individuals. Profiling relied on immunoSEQ multiplex PCR, and the TCRdb table lists in-frame clones only, not all of them. The data show around 560,000 clones, approximately 95% seen once. The sequenced sample was naive CD8+ T cells sorted from blood. Source of these receptors: a woman in her twenties or thirties in good health. Both conserved end residues are part of each CDR3. D genes are given only for firm matches. Where a row states a size, it is once, few, many or the class of an expanded clone; other rows omit it.

TRBJ1-5 NA TRBV28 few 13 TGTGCCAGCAGGCTCCAGGGATTTCAGCCCCAGCATTTT CASRLQGFQPQHF
TRBJ2-7 TRBD2 TRBV28 NA 14 TGTGCCAGCAGTTTTGCGGGGGGGTCCTACGAGCAGTACTTC CASSFAGGSYEQYF
TRBJ2-7 TRBD2 TRBV2 NA 14 TGTGCCAGCAGGGAGACGGGAGGCCCCCACGAGCAGTACTTC CASRETGGPHEQYF
TRBJ2-1 TRBD2 TRBV27 NA 17 TGTGCCAGCAGTTTAACGGTTCTAGCGGCGGCCTACAATGAGCAGTTCTTC CASSLTVLAAAYNEQFF
TRBJ2-1 NA TRBV28 NA 13 TGTGCCAGCAGTTCCGGGATATACAATGAGCAGTTCTTC CASSSGIYNEQFF
TRBJ2-5 TRBD1 TRBV20-1 NA 11 TGCAGTGGACAGGGGGGCGGGACCCAGTACTTC CSGQGGGTQYF
TRBJ2-1 TRBD2 TRBV7-9 NA 16 TGTGCCAGCAGCTTATCGTGGACTAGCGGGTACAATGAGCAGTTCTTC CASSLSWTSGYNEQFF
TRBJ2-7 TRBD2 TRBV5-4 NA 14 TGTGCCAGCAGCATAATAGCGGGAGACTACGAGCAGTACTTC CASSIIAGDYEQYF
TRBJ2-7 TRBD2 TRBV28 NA 16 TGTGCCAGCAGTCTAGAAACTAGCGGTATGACCTACGAGCAGTACTTC CASSLETSGMTYEQYF
TRBJ1-2 NA TRBV27 NA 15 TGTGCCAGCAGTTTAGGGGTAGATACTAACTATGGCTACACCTTC CASSLGVDTNYGYTF
TRBJ2-1 TRBD2 TRBV27 NA 13 TGTGCCACGAAGCGGGAGTTACGGGGTGAGCAGTTCTTC CATKRELRGEQFF